This T cell receptor beta chain came from a study of regulatory T cells in long-lasting Graves disease. Turning to the study itself: Over 5 years on antithyroid drugs plus positive TSH receptor antibodies marked Graves' disease as persistent. Whole-study findings and limits: Favored gene segments in persistent disease were TRBV28, TRBJ1-2 and TRBJ2-5. The study found lower TCR diversity in persistent Graves' patients than in newly diagnosed ones.

Time point of the sample: persistent/refractory GD, antithyroid drugs over 5 years with positive TRAb. Isolated PBMC RNA provided the starting material for the TCR library. The CDR3 loop spans 12 amino acids. V was shortened by 7 bases and J by 4 bases, with 8 bases between the two germline ends. CDR3-region Arm-PCR and iRepertoire HTBI primers produced the TCR beta libraries. TCRdb called the multiplex PCR reads again in MiXCR, with one record for every CDR3 protein. The top ten hold about 8.3% of the sample, which has around 500,000 distinct CDR3 sequences, around 20% seen once. The sample holds a few counts of this clonotype. The antigen is undetermined.

The gene calls are TRBV12-3 or TRBV12-4 and TRBJ1-3; D uncertain. This TCR came from a female donor with Graves disease. The material sequenced was peripheral blood mononuclear cells (PBMCs), taken when the disease was refractory, from a patient treated with antithyroid drugs. DNA of the CDR3: TGTGCCAGCACTCTTGGGGGAAACACCATATATTTT. This encodes CASTLGGNTIYF.